The clone carrying this T cell receptor beta chain appeared a single time. The same CDR3 also results from other DNA sequences found in this sample. The sample originates from a study of Tregs in tolerant kidney transplant recipients. The CDR3 sequence is 13 residues long. In germline, CDR1 is GTSNPN, CDR2 SVGIG (reference sequence). The V gene lost 0 bases and the J gene lost 4 bases, with 9 bases spanning the gap. Repertoires were generated with immunoSEQ multiplex PCR, while TCRdb's copy carries only in-frame clones and drops some. The repertoire has tens of thousands of clones, 93% of them found once; the top ten carry approximately 0.48%.

The rearrangement uses TRBV30 and TRBJ2-5, with a possible D match to TRBD1 (6 bases). This clonotype originated in a human donor who received a combined kidney and bone marrow transplant. Sequencing used CD4+ T cells from blood, obtained before the transplant. CDR3 residues: CAWSVGGAETQYF. The CDR3 DNA sequence: TGTGCCTGGAGTGTTGGGGGCGCAGAGACCCAGTACTTC.